The clone carrying this T cell receptor (beta chain) was counted ten times or more. Its cognate antigen is unknown. This sample was taken from a study of T cells after yellow fever vaccination. Whole-study findings and limits: Relatively few clonotypes were ones that appeared in both CD4 and CD8 compartments.

V lost 4 bases, J lost 8 bases, and 11 bases lay in between. This CDR3 is built from 13 residues. Germline CDR1 and CDR2: SGHAT and FQNNGV. TCRdb redid the calling of the 5' RACE reads with MiXCR, one entry per CDR3 protein. This sample yields about 140,000 distinct CDR3 sequences, of which 5% to 8% are seen a single time; more than 0.6% belongs to the top ten. The chain is built from TRBV11-2 and TRBJ2-2, with D perhaps TRBD2 (6 bases). The specimen comprised CD4+ T cells sorted from PBMCs, sampled 10 days after the yellow fever booster vaccination. This clonotype was sampled from a man aged 25-45 years who received the YFV17D yellow fever vaccine. The CDR3 DNA reads TGTGCCAGCAGCTCCTCAGGGACTGGGGAGCTGTTTTTT. It codes for CASSSSGTGELFF.